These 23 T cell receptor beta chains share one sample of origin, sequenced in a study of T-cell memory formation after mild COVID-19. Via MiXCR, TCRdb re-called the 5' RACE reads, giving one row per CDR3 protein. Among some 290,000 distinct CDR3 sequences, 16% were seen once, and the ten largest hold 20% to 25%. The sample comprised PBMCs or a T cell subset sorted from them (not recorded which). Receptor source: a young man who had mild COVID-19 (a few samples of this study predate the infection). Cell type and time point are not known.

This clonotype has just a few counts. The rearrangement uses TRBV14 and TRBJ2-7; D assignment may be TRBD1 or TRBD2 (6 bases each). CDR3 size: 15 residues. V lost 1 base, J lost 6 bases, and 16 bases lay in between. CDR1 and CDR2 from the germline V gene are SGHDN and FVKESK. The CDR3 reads CASSQGVAEGGEQYV. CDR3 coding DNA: TGTGCCAGCAGCCAAGGCGTCGCGGAGGGGGGCGAGCAGTACGTC.

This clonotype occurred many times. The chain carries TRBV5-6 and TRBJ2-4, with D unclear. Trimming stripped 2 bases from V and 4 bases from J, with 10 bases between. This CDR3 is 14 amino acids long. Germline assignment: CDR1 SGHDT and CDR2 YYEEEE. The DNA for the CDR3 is TGTGCCAGCAGCTTTGGTGGAAATAAAAACATTCAGTACTTC. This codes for CASSFGGNKNIQYF. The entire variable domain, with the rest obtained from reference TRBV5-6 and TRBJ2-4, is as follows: DAGVTQSPTHLIKTRGQQVTLRCSPKSGHDTVSWYQQALGQGPQFIFQYYEEEERQRGNFPDRFSGHQFPNYSSELNVNALLLGDSALYLCASSFGGNKNIQYFGAGTRLSVL.

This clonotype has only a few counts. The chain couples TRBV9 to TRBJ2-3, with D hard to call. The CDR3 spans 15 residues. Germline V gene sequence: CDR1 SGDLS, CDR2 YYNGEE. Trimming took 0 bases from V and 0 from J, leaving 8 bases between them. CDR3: CASSVAPGSTDTQYF. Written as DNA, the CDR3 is TGTGCCAGCAGCGTAGCTCCCGGAAGCACAGATACGCAGTATTTT.

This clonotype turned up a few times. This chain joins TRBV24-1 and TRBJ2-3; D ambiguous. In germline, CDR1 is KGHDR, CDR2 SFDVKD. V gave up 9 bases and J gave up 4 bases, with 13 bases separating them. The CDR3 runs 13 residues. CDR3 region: CATFDPKSDTQYF. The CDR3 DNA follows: TGTGCCACCTTCGACCCGAAGTCAGATACGCAGTATTTT.

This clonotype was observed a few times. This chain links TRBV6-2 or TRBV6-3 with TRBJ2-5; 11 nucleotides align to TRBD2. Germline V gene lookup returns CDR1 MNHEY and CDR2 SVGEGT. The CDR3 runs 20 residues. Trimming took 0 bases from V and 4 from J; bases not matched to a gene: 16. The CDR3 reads CASSYSPTSGGIPPRETQYF. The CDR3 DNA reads TGTGCCAGCAGTTACTCGCCTACTAGCGGGGGCATCCCCCCTAGAGAGACCCAGTACTTC.

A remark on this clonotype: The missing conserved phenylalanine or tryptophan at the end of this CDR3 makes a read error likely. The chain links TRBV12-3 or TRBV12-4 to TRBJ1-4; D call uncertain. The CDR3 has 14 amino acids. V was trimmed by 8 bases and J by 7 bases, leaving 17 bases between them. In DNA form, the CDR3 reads TGTGCCAGCGCATCCCCGGGAGCGCTTGAAAAACTGTTTTTA. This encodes CASASPGALEKLFL.

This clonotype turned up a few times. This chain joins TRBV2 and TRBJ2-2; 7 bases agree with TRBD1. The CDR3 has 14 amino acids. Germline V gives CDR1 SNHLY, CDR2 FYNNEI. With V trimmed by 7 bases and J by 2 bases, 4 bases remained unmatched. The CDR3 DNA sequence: TGTGCCAGCAAGGGGGCACTCAACACCGGGGAGCTGTTTTTT. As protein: CASKGALNTGELFF.

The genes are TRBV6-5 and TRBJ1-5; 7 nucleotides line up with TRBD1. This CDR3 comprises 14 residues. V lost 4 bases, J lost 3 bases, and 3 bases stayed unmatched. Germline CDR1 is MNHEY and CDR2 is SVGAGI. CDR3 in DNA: TGTGCCAGCAGTTTACAGGGGTTCAATCAGCCCCAGCATTTT. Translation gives CASSLQGFNQPQHF.

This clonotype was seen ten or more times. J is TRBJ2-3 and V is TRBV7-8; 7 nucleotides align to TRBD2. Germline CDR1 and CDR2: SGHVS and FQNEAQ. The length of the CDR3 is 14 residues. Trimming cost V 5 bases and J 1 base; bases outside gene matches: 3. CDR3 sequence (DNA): TGTGCCAGCAGCGCCCGGGGGGGCACAGATACGCAGTATTTT. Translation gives CASSARGGTDTQYF.

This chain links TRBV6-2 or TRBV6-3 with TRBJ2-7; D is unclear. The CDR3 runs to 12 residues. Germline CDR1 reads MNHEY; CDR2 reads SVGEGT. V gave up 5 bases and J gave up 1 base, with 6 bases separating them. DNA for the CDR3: TGTGCCAGCAGTGGCCTATCCTACGAGCAGTACGTC. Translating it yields CASSGLSYEQYV.

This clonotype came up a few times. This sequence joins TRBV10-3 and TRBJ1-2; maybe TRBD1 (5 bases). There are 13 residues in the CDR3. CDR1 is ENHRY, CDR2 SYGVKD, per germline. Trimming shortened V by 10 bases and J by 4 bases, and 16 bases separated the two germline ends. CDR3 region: CATREVDSYGYTF. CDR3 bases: TGTGCCACCAGGGAGGTTGACAGCTATGGCTACACCTTC.

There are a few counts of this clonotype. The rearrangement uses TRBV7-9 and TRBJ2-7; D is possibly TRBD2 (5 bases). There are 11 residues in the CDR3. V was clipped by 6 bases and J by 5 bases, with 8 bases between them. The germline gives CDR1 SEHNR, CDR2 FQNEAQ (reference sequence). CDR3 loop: CASRNGDEQYV. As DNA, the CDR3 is TGTGCCAGCAGAAACGGGGACGAGCAGTACGTC.

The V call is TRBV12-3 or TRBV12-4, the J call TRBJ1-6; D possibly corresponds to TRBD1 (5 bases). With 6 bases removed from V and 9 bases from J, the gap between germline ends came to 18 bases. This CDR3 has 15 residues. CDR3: CASSPGAWGSSPLHF. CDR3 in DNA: TGTGCCAGCAGCCCCGGTGCATGGGGGAGTTCACCCCTCCACTTT.

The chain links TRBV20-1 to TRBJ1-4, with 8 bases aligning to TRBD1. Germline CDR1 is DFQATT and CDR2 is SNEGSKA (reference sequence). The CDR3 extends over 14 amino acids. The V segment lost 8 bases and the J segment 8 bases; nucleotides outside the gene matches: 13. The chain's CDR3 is CSYRDRQGREKLFF. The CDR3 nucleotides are TGCAGTTATCGCGACCGACAGGGGAGAGAAAAACTGTTTTTT.

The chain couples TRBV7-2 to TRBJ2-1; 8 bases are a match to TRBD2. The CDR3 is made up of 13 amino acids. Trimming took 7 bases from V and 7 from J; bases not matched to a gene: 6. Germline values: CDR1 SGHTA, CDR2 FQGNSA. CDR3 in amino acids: CASTGRGVNEQFF. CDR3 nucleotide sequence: TGTGCCAGCACGGGGCGGGGGGTGAATGAGCAGTTCTTC.

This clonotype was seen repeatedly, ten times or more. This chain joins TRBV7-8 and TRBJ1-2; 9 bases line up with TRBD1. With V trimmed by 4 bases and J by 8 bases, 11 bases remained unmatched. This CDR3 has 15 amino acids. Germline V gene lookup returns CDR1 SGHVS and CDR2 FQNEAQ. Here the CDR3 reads CASSSGDRASYGYTF. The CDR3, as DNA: TGTGCCAGCAGCTCAGGGGACAGGGCTAGTTACGGCTACACCTTC.

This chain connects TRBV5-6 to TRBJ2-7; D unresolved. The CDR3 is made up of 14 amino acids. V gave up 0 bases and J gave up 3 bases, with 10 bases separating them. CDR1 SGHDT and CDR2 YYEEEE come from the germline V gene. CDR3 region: CASSLGRVDYEQYV. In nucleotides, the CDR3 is TGTGCCAGCAGCTTGGGTAGGGTGGACTACGAGCAGTACGTC.

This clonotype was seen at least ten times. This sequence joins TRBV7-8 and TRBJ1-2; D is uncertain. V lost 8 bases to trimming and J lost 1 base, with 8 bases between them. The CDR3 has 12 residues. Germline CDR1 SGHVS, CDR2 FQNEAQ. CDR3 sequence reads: CASSSFNYGYTF. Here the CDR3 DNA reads TGTGCCAGCTCTAGTTTTAACTATGGCTACACCTTC. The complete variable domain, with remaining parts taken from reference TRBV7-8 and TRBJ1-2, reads GAGVSQSPRYKVAKRGQDVALRCDPISGHVSLFWYQQALGQGPEFLTYFQNEAQLDKSGLPSDRFFAERPEGSVSTLKIQRTQQEDSAVYLCASSSFNYGYTFGSGTRLTVV.

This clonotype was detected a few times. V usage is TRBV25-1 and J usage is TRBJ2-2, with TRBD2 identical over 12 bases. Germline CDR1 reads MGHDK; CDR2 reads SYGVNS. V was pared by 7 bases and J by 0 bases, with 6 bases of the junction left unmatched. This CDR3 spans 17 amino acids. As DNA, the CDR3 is TGTGCCAGCATGTCTCTAGCGGGGGGGACGAACACCGGGGAGCTGTTTTTT. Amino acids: CASMSLAGGTNTGELFF.

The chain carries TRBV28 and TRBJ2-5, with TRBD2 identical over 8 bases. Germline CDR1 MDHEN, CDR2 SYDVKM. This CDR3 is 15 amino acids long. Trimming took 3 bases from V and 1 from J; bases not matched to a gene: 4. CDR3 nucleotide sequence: TGTGCCAGCAGTTTTCCCGGGGGGGGCCAAGAGACCCAGTACTTC. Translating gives CASSFPGGGQETQYF.

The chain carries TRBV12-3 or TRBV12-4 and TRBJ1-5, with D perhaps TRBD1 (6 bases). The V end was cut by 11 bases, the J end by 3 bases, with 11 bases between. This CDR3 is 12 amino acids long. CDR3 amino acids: CAAGADNQPQHF. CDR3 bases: TGTGCCGCAGGGGCAGACAATCAGCCCCAGCATTTT.

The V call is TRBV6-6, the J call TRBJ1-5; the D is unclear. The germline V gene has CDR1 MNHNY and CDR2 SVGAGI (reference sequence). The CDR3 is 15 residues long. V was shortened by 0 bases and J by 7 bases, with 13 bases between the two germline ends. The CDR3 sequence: CASSYSTVRGQPQHF. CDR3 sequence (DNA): TGTGCCAGCAGTTACTCGACCGTAAGAGGGCAGCCCCAGCATTTT.

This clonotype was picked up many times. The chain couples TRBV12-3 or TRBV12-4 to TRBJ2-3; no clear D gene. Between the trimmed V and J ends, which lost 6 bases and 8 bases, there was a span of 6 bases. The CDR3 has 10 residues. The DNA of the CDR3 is TGTGCCAGCAGCTCGGGTACGCAGTATTTT. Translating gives CASSSGTQYF.